Listed here are 11 T cell receptor beta chains from one sample, sequenced in a study of T cells after yellow fever vaccination. TCRdb reprocessed the 5' RACE reads via MiXCR and lists one record per CDR3 protein. This sample has around 310,000 distinct CDR3 sequences, with 8.7% found just once. Here the sequenced sample was PBMCs, taken on the day of the first yellow fever vaccination. The receptors were gathered from a man aged 18 to 29 who received the YFV17D yellow fever vaccine.

This clonotype was counted many times. This chain's CDR3 is CASSESRGGFYEQYV. The CDR3 nucleotides are TGTGCCAGCAGTGAAAGTAGGGGCGGCTTCTACGAGCAGTACGTC. V gene TRBV2 combines with J gene TRBJ2-7; a weak D match, TRBD1 (5 bases). V gave up 2 bases and J gave up 3 bases, with 14 bases separating them. The CDR3 has 15 residues. Germline V CDR1 and CDR2: SNHLY, FYNNEI.

This clonotype occurred a few times. This chain links TRBV25-1 with TRBJ2-6; D is possibly TRBD2 (5 bases). This CDR3 contains 18 residues. Between the trimmed V and J ends, which lost 1 base and 1 base, there was a span of 14 bases. The germline gives CDR1 MGHDK, CDR2 SYGVNS. CDR3 loop: CASSEFRGVGSGANVLTF. In DNA, the CDR3 is TGTGCCAGCAGTGAATTTCGGGGTGTGGGGTCTGGGGCCAACGTCCTGACTTTC.

This chain connects TRBV9 to TRBJ1-1; possible D gene TRBD1, 5 bases. V was cut by 0 bases and J by 1 base, with 7 bases left in between. This CDR3 spans 14 amino acids. CDR1 SGDLS and CDR2 YYNGEE come from the germline V gene. The CDR3 DNA reads as TGTGCCAGCAGCGTAGGGGGCGCGAACACTGAAGCTTTCTTT. Translated, it gives CASSVGGANTEAFF. Complete variable domain (other parts from reference TRBV9 and TRBJ1-1): DSGVTQTPKHLITATGQRVTLRCSPRSGDLSVYWYQQSLDQGLQFLIQYYNGEERAKGNILERFSAQQFPDLHSELNLSSLELGDSALYFCASSVGGANTEAFFGQGTRLTVV.

The rearrangement links TRBV20-1 to TRBJ2-3; weak D call: TRBD2 (6 bases). Between the trimmed V and J ends, which lost 4 bases and 3 bases, there was a span of 14 bases. This CDR3 is built from 14 residues. Germline V gene sequence: CDR1 DFQATT, CDR2 SNEGSKA (reference sequence). The CDR3 sequence: CSATPGLRTDTQYF. CDR3 nucleotides: TGCAGTGCTACACCGGGACTTCGAACAGATACGCAGTATTTT.

The CDR3, as DNA: TGTGCCAGCAGCAAAGGGCGGACTTATAATTCACCCCTCCACTTT. Translated: CASSKGRTYNSPLHF. The rearrangement links TRBV6-2 or TRBV6-3 to TRBJ1-6; D unclear. Looked up from germline, CDR1 is MNHEY and CDR2 is SVGEGT. The CDR3 is 15 amino acids. With 6 bases removed from V and 4 bases from J, the gap between germline ends came to 13 bases.

This clonotype was seen only a few times. V gene TRBV9 combines with J gene TRBJ2-1; the D is unclear. This CDR3 spans 15 amino acids. The V gene's germline CDR1 is SGDLS and CDR2 YYNGEE. The V end lost 0 bases, the J end lost 8 bases, and 15 bases lay between the germline ends. The CDR3 region is CASSVGLWMGDEQFF. CDR3 in DNA: TGTGCCAGCAGCGTAGGTCTCTGGATGGGCGATGAGCAGTTCTTC. Full variable domain (rest looked up from reference TRBV9 and TRBJ2-1): DSGVTQTPKHLITATGQRVTLRCSPRSGDLSVYWYQQSLDQGLQFLIQYYNGEERAKGNILERFSAQQFPDLHSELNLSSLELGDSALYFCASSVGLWMGDEQFFGPGTRLTVL.

This chain joins TRBV6-1 and TRBJ2-7; maybe TRBD2 (7 bases). V was clipped by 8 bases and J by 4 bases, with 18 bases between them. Per the germline V gene, CDR1 is MNHNS and CDR2 is SASEGT. This CDR3 region has 14 residues. The CDR3 sequence: CASVGGDQGYEQYF. The CDR3 region has the DNA TGTGCCAGCGTAGGGGGGGATCAAGGATACGAGCAGTACTTC.

This clonotype has more than one count but fewer than ten. The rearrangement links TRBV12-3 or TRBV12-4 to TRBJ1-5, with a tentative D call TRBD1 (6 bases). This CDR3 comprises 14 residues. Trimming removed 5 bases from V and 3 bases from J, with 11 bases in between. DNA for the CDR3: TGTGCCAGCAGTCCAGGGGCCTCCAATCAGCCCCAGCATTTT. Residues: CASSPGASNQPQHF.

This clonotype has just a few counts. V usage is TRBV5-1 and J usage is TRBJ2-1; D gene ambiguous. The CDR3 runs to 14 residues. V was cut by 7 bases and J by 5 bases, with 16 bases left in between. Germline V gives CDR1 SGHRS, CDR2 YFSETQ. CDR3 DNA sequence: TGCGCCAGCGATCCCGGTGAGGTAGACAATGAGCAGTTCTTC. This gives the protein CASDPGEVDNEQFF.

This clonotype came up a few times. This rearrangement joins TRBV4-2 to TRBJ2-3; 8 bases match TRBD2. V gave up 1 base and J gave up 0 bases; unmatched junction bases: 9. CDR1 and CDR2 from the germline V gene are LGHNA and YNFKEQ. The CDR3 totals 18 residues. The CDR3 sequence is CASSQGPGGAESTDTQYF. CDR3 DNA: TGTGCCAGCAGCCAAGGGCCGGGGGGGGCCGAGAGCACAGATACGCAGTATTTT.

This chain connects TRBV18 to TRBJ2-7, with no clear D. Germline values: CDR1 KGHSH, CDR2 LQKENI. This CDR3 has 13 residues. V dropped 5 bases and J dropped 6 bases, with 14 bases sitting between them. CDR3 region: CASSSDLSGEQYF. The CDR3 DNA follows: TGTGCCAGCTCATCGGACCTTTCTGGCGAGCAGTACTTC. The whole variable domain, filled in from reference TRBV18 and TRBJ2-7, reads NAGVMQNPRHLVRRRGQEARLRCSPMKGHSHVYWYRQLPEEGLKFMVYLQKENIIDESGMPKERFSAEFPKEGPSILRIQQVVRGDSAAYFCASSSDLSGEQYFGPGTRLTVT.